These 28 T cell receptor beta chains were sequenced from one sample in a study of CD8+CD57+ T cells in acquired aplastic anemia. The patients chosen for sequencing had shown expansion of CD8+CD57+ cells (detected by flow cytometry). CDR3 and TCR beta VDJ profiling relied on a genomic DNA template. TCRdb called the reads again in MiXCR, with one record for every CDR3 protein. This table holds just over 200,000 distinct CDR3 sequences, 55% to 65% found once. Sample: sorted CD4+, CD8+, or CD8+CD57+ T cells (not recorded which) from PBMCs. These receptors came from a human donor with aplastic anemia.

In DNA form, the CDR3 reads TGCAGTATCTCCCGGGCTGGTGACCACAATGAGCAGTTCTTC. Its protein is CSISRAGDHNEQFF. This chain joins TRBV20-1 and TRBJ2-1; D remains unclear. The CDR3 has 14 residues. V was shortened by 8 bases and J by 5 bases, with 19 bases between the two germline ends. Germline V CDR1 and CDR2: DFQATT, SNEGSKA (reference sequence).

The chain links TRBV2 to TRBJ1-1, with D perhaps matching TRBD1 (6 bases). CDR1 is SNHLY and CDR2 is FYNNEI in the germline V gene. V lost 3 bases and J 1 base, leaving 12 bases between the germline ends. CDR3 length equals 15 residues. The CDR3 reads CASSEVGATNTEAFF. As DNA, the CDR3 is TGTGCCAGCAGTGAGGTGGGGGCAACGAACACTGAAGCTTTCTTT.

CDR3 sequence reads: CASSTSGREDYEQYF. The DNA for the CDR3 is TGTGCCAGCAGTACCTCCGGGCGGGAGGACTACGAGCAGTACTTC. The chain recombines TRBV7-9 with TRBJ2-7, with 8 bases that match TRBD2. This CDR3 has 15 amino acids. The V and J ends lost 6 bases and 3 bases, in that order; junction bases with no gene match: 10. Germline loops: CDR1 SEHNR, CDR2 FQNEAQ (reference sequence).

The CDR3 spells CASSADAHSYEQYF. The CDR3 nucleotides are TGCGCCAGCAGCGCGGACGCGCACTCCTACGAGCAGTACTTC. The V and J genes are TRBV5-1 and TRBJ2-7; D is unresolved. The CDR3 contains 14 residues. Germline values: CDR1 SGHRS, CDR2 YFSETQ. Trimming removed 4 bases from V and 0 bases from J, with 11 bases in between.

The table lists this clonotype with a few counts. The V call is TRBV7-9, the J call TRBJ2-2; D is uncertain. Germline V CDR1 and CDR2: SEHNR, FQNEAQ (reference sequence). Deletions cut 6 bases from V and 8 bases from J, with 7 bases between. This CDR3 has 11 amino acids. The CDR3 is CASSLSGELFF. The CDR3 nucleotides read TGTGCCAGCAGTTTATCAGGGGAGCTGTTTTTT.

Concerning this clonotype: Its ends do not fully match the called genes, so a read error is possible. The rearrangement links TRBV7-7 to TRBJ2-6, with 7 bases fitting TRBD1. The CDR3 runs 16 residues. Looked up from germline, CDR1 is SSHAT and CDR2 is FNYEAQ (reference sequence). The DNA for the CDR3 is TGTGCTAGCAGCCTACAAGGGGGCGGAGGGGCCAACGTCCTGACTTTC. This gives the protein CASSLQGGGGANVLTF.

The CDR3, as DNA: TGTGCCAGCAGCTTAATACAGACTGAAGCTTTCTTT. As protein: CASSLIQTEAFF. This chain connects TRBV7-9 to TRBJ1-1, with D uncertain. The germline CDR1 and CDR2 sequences are SEHNR and FQNEAQ (reference sequence). The V and J ends lost 2 bases and 5 bases respectively, with 6 bases between them. The CDR3 extends over 12 amino acids.

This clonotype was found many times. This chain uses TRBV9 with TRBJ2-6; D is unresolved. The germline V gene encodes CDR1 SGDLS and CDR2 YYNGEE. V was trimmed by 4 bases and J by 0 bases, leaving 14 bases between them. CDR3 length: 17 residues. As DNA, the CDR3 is TGTGCCAGCAGCCATCCTATACACAGCTCTGGGGCCAACGTCCTGACTTTC. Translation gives CASSHPIHSSGANVLTF. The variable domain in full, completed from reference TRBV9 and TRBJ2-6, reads DSGVTQTPKHLITATGQRVTLRCSPRSGDLSVYWYQQSLDQGLQFLIQYYNGEERAKGNILERFSAQQFPDLHSELNLSSLELGDSALYFCASSHPIHSSGANVLTFGAGSRLTVL.

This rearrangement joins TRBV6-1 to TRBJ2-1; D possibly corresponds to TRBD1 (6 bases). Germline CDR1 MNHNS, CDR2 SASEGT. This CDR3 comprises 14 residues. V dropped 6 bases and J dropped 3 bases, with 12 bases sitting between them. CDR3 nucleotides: TGTGCCAGCAGCGCAGACAGGATCTACAATGAGCAGTTCTTC. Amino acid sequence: CASSADRIYNEQFF.

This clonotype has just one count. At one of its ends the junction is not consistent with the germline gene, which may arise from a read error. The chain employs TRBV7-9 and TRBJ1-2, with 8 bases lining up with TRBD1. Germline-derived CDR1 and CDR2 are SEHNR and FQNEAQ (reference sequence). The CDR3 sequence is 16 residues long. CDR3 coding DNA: TGTGCCAGCAGCGACGGCTGGGGAGGGACAGGATATGGCTGCACCTTC. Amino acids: CASSDGWGGTGYGCTF.

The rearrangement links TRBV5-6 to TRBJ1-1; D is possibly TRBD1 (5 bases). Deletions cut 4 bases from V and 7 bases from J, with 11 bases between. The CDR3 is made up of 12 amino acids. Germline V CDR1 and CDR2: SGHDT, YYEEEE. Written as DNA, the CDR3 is TGTGCCAGCAGCCGGGACGGAAATGAAGCTTTCTTT. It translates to CASSRDGNEAFF.

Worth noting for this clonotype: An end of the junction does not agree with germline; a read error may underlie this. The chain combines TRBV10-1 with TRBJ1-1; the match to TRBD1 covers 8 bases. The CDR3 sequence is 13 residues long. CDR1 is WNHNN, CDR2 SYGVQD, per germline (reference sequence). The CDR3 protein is CAMRGQAWSEAFF. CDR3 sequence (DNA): TGTGCCATGAGGGGACAGGCTTGGTCTGAAGCTTTCTTT.

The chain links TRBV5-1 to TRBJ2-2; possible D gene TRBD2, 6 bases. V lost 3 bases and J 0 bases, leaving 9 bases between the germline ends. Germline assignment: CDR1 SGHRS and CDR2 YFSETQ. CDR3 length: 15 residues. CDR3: CASSSAGANTGELFF. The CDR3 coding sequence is TGCGCCAGCAGCTCAGCGGGTGCGAACACCGGGGAGCTGTTTTTT.

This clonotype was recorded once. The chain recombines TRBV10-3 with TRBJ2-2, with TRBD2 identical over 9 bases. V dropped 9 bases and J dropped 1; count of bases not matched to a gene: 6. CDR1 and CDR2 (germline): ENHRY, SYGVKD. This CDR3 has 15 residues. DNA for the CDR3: TGTGCCATTGTAGCGGGGGAGTTGAACACCGGGGAGCTGTTTTTT. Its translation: CAIVAGELNTGELFF.

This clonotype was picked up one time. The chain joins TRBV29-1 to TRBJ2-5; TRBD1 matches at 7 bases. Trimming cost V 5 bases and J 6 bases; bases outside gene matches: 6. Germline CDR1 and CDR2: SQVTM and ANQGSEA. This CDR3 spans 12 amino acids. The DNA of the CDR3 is TGCAGCGTTAACACAGGGGAACAGACCCAGTACTTC. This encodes CSVNTGEQTQYF.

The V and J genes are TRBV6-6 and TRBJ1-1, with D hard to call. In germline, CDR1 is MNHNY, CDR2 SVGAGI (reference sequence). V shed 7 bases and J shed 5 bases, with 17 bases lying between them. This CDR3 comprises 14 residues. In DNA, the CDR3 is TGTGCCAGCACCGTTCCATCCTTGGGGACTGAAGCTTTCTTT. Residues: CASTVPSLGTEAFF.

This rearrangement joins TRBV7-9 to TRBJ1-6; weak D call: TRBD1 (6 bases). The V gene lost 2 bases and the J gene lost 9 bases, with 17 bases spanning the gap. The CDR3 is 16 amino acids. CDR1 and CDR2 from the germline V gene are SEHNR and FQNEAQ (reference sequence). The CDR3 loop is CASSLRGAHGSSPLHF. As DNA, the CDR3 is TGTGCCAGCAGCTTAAGGGGGGCTCACGGTAGTTCACCCCTCCACTTT.

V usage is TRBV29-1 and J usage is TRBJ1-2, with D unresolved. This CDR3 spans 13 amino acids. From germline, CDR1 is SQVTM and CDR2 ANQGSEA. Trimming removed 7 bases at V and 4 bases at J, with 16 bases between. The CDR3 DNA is TGCAGCGCTGTAGTAGGATCGGCCTATGGCTACACCTTC. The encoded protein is CSAVVGSAYGYTF.

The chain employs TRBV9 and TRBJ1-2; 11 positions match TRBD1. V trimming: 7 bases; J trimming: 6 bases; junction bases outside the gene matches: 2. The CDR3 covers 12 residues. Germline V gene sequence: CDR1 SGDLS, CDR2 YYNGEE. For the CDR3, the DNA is TGTGCCAGCGGGGACAGGGGGGATGGCTACACCTTC. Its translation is CASGDRGDGYTF.

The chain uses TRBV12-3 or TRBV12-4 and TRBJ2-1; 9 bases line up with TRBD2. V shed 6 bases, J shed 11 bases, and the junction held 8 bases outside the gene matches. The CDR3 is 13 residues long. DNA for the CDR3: TGTGCCAGCAGACCGGGACTAGCAGCACAGCAGTTCTTC. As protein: CASRPGLAAQQFF.

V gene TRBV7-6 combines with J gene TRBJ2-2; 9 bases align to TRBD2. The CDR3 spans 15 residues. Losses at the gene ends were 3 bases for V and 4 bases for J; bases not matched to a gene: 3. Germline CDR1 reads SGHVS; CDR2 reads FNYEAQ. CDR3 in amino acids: CASSLKTSGTGELFF. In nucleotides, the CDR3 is TGTGCCAGCAGCTTGAAGACTAGCGGCACCGGGGAGCTGTTTTTT.

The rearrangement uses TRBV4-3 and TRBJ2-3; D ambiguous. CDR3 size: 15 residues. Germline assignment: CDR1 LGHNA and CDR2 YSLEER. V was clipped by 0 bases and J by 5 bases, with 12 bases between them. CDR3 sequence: CASSQDRVALDTQYF. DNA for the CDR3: TGCGCCAGCAGCCAAGATAGGGTGGCACTAGATACGCAGTATTTT.

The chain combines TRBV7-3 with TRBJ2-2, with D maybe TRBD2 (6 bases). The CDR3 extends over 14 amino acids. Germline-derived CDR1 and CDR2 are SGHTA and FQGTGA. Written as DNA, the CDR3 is TGTGCGAGCCGCGGGACGGGTAACACCGGGGAGCTGTTTTTT. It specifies CASRGTGNTGELFF.

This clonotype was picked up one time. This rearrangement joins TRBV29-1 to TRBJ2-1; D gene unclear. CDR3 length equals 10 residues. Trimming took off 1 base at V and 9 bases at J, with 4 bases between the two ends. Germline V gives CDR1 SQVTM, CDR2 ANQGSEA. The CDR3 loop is CSVEAVEQFF. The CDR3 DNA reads TGCAGCGTTGAAGCGGTTGAGCAGTTCTTC.

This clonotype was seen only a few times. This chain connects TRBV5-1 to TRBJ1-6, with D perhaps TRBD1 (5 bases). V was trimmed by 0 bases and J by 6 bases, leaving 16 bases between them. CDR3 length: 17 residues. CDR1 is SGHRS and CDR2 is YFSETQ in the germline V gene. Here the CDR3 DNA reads TGCGCCAGCAGCTTGGAGGTTGGCAGGGTGTCTAATTCACCCCTCCACTTT. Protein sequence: CASSLEVGRVSNSPLHF.

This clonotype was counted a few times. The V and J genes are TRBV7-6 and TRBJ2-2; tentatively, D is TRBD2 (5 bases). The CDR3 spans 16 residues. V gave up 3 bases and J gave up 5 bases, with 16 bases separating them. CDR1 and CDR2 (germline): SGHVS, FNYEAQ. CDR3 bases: TGTGCCAGCAGCTTTTACGGCCGGGGATATACCGGGGAGCTGTTTTTT. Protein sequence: CASSFYGRGYTGELFF.

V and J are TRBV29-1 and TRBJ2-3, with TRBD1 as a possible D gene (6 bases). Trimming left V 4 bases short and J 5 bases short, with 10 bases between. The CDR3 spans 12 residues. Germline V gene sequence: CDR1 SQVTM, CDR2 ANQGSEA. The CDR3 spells CSVVTGGDTQYF. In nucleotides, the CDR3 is TGCAGCGTTGTGACAGGAGGAGATACGCAGTATTTT.

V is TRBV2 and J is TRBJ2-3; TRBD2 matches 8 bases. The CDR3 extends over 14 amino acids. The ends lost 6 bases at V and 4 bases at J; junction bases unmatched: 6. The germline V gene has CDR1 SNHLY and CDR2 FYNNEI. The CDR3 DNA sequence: TGTGCCAGCAGCGTAGTCGGGGGGGCAGATACGCAGTATTTT. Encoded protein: CASSVVGGADTQYF.